The clone carrying this TCR beta chain was detected a few times. No antigen is known for it. The ends were cut back, 5 bases at V and 0 bases at J, with 14 bases in the middle. In germline, CDR1 is MNHEY, CDR2 SVGEGT. This CDR3 comprises 15 residues. This specimen comes from a study of molecular identifiers for immune sequencing clone quantification. Study context: Four portions were sequenced after RNA from roughly 21,000 or 96,000 naive CD8 cells was split five ways in replicates.

Points from the study as a whole: Spiked TCR RNA from one Jurkat cell reportedly showed up when mixed among one million naive cells. A shared barcode on identical TCR molecules could lead to underestimated sizes for highly expanded clones.

Bulk TCR library preparation followed previously described methods with listed TCR primers. TCRdb re-derived calls from the PCR reads in MiXCR, one entry per CDR3 protein. Of about 320,000 distinct CDR3 sequences listed, about 20% are singletons. Sequencing was done on a sample of naive CD8+ T cells from blood, with Jurkat cell RNA spiked in. Subset indicated: FACS-sorted CD8+CD4-CCR7+CD45RA+ naive T cells. V and J are TRBV6-2 or TRBV6-3 and TRBJ2-7, with D possibly TRBD1 on 6 matching bases. The clonotype originates from a human donor in good health. Some libraries in this study had Jurkat cell RNA spiked in. The CDR3 here is CASSPEDSVSYEQYF. The CDR3 DNA sequence: TGTGCCAGCAGTCCTGAGGACAGCGTCTCCTACGAGCAGTACTTC.